These 9 T cell receptor beta chains originate from one sample sequenced in a study of human T cells and chemical hapten exposure. TCRdb re-called the RACE reads with MiXCR, one entry per CDR3 protein. The sample records about 190,000 distinct CDR3 sequences, around 25% being singletons. Time point reported: patch test 3, about 24 weeks after DPC sensitization. Treatment here: therapeutic diphenylcyclopropenone sensitization with weekly scalp DPC. This specimen consisted of whole blood, obtained in connection with sensitization to the hapten diphenylcyclopropenone (DPC). The receptors derive from a woman between 35 and 50 years old with alopecia areata. Some clones in this sample may be carry-over from other donors' samples.

The chain combines TRBV20-1 with TRBJ1-6; D is perhaps TRBD1 (5 bases). CDR1 is DFQATT, CDR2 SNEGSKA, per germline (reference sequence). This CDR3 is built from 14 residues. Between the trimmed V and J ends, which lost 3 bases and 7 bases, there was a span of 13 bases. DNA of the CDR3: TGCAGTGCTAGCGCCGGGACTGGGAATTCACCCCTCCACTTT. This sequence encodes CSASAGTGNSPLHF.

This chain links TRBV6-5 with TRBJ2-1, with 12 bases that match TRBD1. The germline V gene encodes CDR1 MNHEY and CDR2 SVGAGI. V trimming: 5 bases; J trimming: 5 bases; junction bases outside the gene matches: 7. The CDR3 is 16 amino acids. The CDR3 here is CASSTRGQGAHNEQFF. The CDR3 DNA is TGTGCCAGCAGTACCCGGGGACAGGGGGCTCACAATGAGCAGTTCTTC.

The rearrangement links TRBV7-6 to TRBJ2-7; the match to TRBD1 covers 7 bases. The CDR3 is 13 residues long. Per germline, CDR1 SGHVS and CDR2 FNYEAQ. Trimming cost V 5 bases and J 6 bases; bases outside gene matches: 7. CDR3 residues: CASSIGQDREQYF. The CDR3 coding sequence is TGTGCCAGCAGCATCGGACAGGACCGCGAGCAGTACTTC. The full variable domain, with the rest looked up from reference TRBV7-6 and TRBJ2-7, is GAGVSQSPRYKVTKRGQDVALRCDPISGHVSLYWYRQALGQGPEFLTYFNYEAQQDKSGLPNDRFSAERPEGSISTLTIQRTEQRDSAMYRCASSIGQDREQYFGPGTRLTVT.

The rearrangement joins TRBV4-1 to TRBJ2-3; D not certain. The V end lost 4 bases, the J end lost 0 bases, and 17 bases lay between the germline ends. CDR3 size: 17 residues. CDR1 is MGHRA and CDR2 is YSYEKL in the germline V gene. The CDR3 reads CASSPPGPGSSTDTQYF. CDR3 bases: TGCGCCAGCAGCCCCCCAGGTCCCGGATCTAGCACAGATACGCAGTATTTT.

The genes are TRBV27 and TRBJ2-7, with 9 bases aligning to TRBD1. Germline V lookup: CDR1 MNHEY, CDR2 SMNVEV (reference sequence). This CDR3 has 14 amino acids. With V trimmed by 2 bases and J by 3 bases, 2 bases remained unmatched. The CDR3 DNA follows: TGTGCCAGCAGTTTAAAGACAGGGGGCTACGAGCAGTACTTC. Translated: CASSLKTGGYEQYF.

The chain is built from TRBV7-2 and TRBJ2-1; 10 bases agree with TRBD1. The CDR3 covers 15 residues. Germline CDR1 SGHTA, CDR2 FQGNSA. J gave up 6 bases and V 4 bases, and 6 bases lay outside the gene matches. CDR3 sequence reads: CASSSRQGAGNEQFF. The CDR3 DNA is TGTGCCAGCAGCTCCCGACAGGGGGCAGGCAATGAGCAGTTCTTC.

Only a few counts were recorded for this clonotype. Here the CDR3 DNA reads TGCGCCAGCAGCCCTCAGGGCGCAACTAATGAAAAACTGTTTTTT. Encoded protein: CASSPQGATNEKLFF. The genes are TRBV4-3 and TRBJ1-4, with D perhaps matching TRBD1 (5 bases). This CDR3 spans 15 amino acids. Trimming left V 4 bases short and J 0 bases short, with 9 bases between. Germline loops: CDR1 LGHNA, CDR2 YSLEER.

This clonotype was seen only a few times. CDR3 sequence (DNA): TGTGCCAGCAGTTTAGGGGGAGGTCGTTCACCCCTCCACTTT. The encoded protein is CASSLGGGRSPLHF. This chain connects TRBV28 to TRBJ1-6; TRBD1 might be the D (5 bases). The CDR3 runs 14 residues. Germline V gene data show CDR1 as MDHEN and CDR2 as SYDVKM. The V end was cut by 2 bases, the J end by 9 bases, with 11 bases between.

This clonotype was seen repeatedly, ten times or more. DNA for the CDR3: TGTGCCAGCAGCCCTGGGACAGACAATTCACCCCTCCACTTT. Translation: CASSPGTDNSPLHF. The rearrangement links TRBV7-9 to TRBJ1-6, with 7 bases fitting TRBD1. Germline V CDR1 and CDR2: SEHNR, FQNEAQ (reference sequence). V was clipped by 5 bases and J by 7 bases; unmatched bases: 5. The CDR3 spans 14 residues.